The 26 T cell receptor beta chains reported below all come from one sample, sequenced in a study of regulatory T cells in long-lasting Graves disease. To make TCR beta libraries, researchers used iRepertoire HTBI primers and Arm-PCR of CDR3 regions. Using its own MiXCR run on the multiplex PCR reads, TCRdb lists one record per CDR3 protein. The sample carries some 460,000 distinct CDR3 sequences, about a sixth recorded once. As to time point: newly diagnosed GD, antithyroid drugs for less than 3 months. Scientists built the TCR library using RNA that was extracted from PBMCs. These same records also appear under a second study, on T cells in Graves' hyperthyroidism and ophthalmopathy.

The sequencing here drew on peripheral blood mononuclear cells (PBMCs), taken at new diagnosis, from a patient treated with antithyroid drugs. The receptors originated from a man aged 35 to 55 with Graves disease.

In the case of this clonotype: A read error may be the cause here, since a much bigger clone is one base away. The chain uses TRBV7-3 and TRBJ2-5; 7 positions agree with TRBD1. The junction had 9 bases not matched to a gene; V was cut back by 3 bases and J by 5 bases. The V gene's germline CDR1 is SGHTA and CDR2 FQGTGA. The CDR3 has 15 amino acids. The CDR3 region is CASSLTGFRVETQYF. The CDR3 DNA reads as TGTGCCAGCAGCTTGACAGGGTTTCGTGTGGAGACCCAGTACTTC.

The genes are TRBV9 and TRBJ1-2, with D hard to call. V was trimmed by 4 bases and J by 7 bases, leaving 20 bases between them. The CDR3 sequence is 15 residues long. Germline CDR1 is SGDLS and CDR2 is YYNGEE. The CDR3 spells CASSQVEGRVSGYTF. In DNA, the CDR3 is TGTGCCAGCAGCCAGGTGGAGGGTCGGGTTAGTGGCTACACCTTC. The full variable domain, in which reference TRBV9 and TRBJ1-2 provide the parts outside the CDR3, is DSGVTQTPKHLITATGQRVTLRCSPRSGDLSVYWYQQSLDQGLQFLIQYYNGEERAKGNILERFSAQQFPDLHSELNLSSLELGDSALYFCASSQVEGRVSGYTFGSGTRLTVV.

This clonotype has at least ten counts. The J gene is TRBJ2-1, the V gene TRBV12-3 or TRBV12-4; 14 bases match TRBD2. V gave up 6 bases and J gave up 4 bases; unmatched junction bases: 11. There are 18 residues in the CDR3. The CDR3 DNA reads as TGTGCCAGCAGCCTTTCCCGGACTAGCGGGAGGATGTACAATGAGCAGTTCTTC. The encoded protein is CASSLSRTSGRMYNEQFF.

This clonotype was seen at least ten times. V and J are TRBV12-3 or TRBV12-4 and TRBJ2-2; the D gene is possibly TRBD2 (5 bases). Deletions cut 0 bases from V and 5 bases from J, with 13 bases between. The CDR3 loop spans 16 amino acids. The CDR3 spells CASSLARGMGTGELFF. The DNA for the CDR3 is TGTGCCAGCAGTTTAGCGCGAGGGATGGGAACCGGGGAGCTGTTTTTT.

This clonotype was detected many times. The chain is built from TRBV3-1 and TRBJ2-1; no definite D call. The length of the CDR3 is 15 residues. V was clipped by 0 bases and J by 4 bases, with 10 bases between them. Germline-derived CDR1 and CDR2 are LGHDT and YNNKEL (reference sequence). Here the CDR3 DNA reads TGTGCCAGCAGCCAAGATGCCCGTTCTTACAATGAGCAGTTCTTC. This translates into CASSQDARSYNEQFF.

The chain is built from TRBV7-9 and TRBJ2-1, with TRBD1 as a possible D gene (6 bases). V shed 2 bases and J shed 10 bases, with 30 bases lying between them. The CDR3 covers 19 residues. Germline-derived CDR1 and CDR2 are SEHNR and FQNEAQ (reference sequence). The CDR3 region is CASSLNRTATRSLRGEQFF. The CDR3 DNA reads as TGTGCCAGCAGCTTAAACCGGACAGCTACACGATCGCTGCGAGGGGAGCAGTTCTTC.

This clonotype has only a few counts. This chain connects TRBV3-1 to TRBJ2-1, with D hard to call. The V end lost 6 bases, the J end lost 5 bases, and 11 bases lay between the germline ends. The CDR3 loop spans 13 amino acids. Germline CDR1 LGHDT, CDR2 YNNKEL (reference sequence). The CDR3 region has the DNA TGTGCCAGCAGGTCCCGGGTTCACAATGAGCAGTTCTTC. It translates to CASRSRVHNEQFF.

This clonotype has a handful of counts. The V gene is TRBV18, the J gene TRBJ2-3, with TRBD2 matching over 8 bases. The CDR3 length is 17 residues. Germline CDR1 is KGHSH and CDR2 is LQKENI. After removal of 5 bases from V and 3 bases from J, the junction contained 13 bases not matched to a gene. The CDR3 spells CASSSTPAGEGTDTQYF. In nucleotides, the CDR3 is TGTGCCAGCTCATCAACGCCAGCGGGAGAGGGGACAGATACGCAGTATTTT.

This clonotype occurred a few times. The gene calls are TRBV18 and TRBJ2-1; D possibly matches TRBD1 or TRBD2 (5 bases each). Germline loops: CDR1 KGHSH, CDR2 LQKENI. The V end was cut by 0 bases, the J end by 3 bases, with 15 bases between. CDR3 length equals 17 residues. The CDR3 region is CASSPPKGTLFYNEQFF. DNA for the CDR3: TGTGCCAGCTCACCACCGAAGGGGACCCTGTTCTACAATGAGCAGTTCTTC.

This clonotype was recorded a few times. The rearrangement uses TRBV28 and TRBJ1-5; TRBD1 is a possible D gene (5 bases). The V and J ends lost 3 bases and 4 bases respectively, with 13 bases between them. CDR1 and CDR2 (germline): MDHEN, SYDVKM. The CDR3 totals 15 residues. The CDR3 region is CASSFSGNENQPQHF. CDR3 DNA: TGTGCCAGCAGTTTTTCAGGGAACGAAAATCAGCCCCAGCATTTT.

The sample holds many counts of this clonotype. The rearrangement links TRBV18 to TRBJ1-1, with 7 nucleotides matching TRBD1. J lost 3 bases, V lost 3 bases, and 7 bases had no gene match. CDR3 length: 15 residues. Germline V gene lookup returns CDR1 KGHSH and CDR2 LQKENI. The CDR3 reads CASSPLSRGDTEAFF. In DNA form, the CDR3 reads TGTGCCAGCTCACCTCTATCCAGGGGGGACACTGAAGCTTTCTTT.

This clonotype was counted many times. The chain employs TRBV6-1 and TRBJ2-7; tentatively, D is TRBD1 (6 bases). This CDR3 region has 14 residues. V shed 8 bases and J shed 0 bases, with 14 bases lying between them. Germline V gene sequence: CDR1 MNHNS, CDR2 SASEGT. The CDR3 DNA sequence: TGTGCCAGCCATGAGCAGGGGCCCTCCTACGAGCAGTACTTC. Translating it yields CASHEQGPSYEQYF.

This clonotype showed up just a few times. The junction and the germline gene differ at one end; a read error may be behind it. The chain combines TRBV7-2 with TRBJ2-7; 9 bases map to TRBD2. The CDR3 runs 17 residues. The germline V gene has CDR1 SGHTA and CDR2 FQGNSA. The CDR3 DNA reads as TGTGCCAGCAGCTTAGTGCAAGGTAGCGGGAGTGGGTACGGGCAGTACTTC. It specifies CASSLVQGSGSGYGQYF.

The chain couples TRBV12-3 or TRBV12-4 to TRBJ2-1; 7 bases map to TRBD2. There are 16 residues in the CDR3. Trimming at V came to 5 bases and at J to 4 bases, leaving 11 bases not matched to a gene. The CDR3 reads CASSLGAGDFYNEQFF. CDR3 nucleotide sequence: TGTGCCAGCAGTCTTGGGGCGGGAGATTTTTACAATGAGCAGTTCTTC.

The CDR3 bases are TGTGCCAGCAGCTTAGCGTTGAAGGGGAAGACTGGAAACACCATATATTTT. Residues: CASSLALKGKTGNTIYF. The chain employs TRBV7-9 and TRBJ1-3, with D tentatively TRBD1 (5 bases). Germline V CDR1 and CDR2: SEHNR, FQNEAQ (reference sequence). The CDR3 contains 17 residues. The V end was cut by 0 bases, the J end by 2 bases, with 14 bases between.

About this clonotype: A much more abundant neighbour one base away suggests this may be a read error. This CDR3 is CASKQGGSYEQFF. CDR3 in DNA: TGTGCCAGCAAACAGGGTGGTTCCTACGAGCAGTTCTTC. This rearrangement joins TRBV6-2 or TRBV6-3 to TRBJ2-1, with D tentatively TRBD1 (6 bases). There are 13 residues in the CDR3. With 7 bases removed from V and 10 bases from J, the gap between germline ends came to 17 bases. Germline CDR1 is MNHEY and CDR2 is SVGEGT.

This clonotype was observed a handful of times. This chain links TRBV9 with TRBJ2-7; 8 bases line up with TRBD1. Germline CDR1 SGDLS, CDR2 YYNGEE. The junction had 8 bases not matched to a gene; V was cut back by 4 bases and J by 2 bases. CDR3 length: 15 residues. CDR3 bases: TGTGCCAGCAGCCCAGGACAGGGAGGAGCCTACGAGCAGTACTTC. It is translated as CASSPGQGGAYEQYF.

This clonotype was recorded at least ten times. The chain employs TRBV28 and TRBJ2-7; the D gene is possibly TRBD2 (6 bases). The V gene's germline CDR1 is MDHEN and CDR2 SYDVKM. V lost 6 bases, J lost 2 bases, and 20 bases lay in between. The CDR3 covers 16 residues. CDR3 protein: CASSRGDGPGAYEQYF. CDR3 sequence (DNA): TGTGCCAGCAGCAGAGGGGACGGGCCGGGGGCCTACGAGCAGTACTTC.

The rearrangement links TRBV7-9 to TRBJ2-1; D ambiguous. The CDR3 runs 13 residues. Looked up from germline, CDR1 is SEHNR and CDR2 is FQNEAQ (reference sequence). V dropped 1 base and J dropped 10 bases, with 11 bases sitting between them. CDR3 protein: CASSLGQTYEQFF. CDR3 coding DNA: TGTGCCAGCAGCTTAGGGCAGACCTACGAGCAGTTCTTC.

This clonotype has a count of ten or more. The CDR3, as DNA: TGTGCCAGCAGCCAACGGGGGGCGGACAGAGGATATGGCTACACCTTC. This gives the protein CASSQRGADRGYGYTF. The chain employs TRBV7-9 and TRBJ1-2; weak D call: TRBD1 (6 bases). The ends were cut back, 5 bases at V and 5 bases at J, with 21 bases in the middle. The CDR3 runs to 16 residues. Germline-derived CDR1 and CDR2 are SEHNR and FQNEAQ (reference sequence).

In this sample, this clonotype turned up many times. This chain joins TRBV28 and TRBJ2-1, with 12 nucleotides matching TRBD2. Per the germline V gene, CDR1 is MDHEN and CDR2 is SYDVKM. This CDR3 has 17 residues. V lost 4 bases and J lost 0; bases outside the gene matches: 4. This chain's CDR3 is CASSSTSGRSSYNEQFF. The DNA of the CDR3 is TGTGCCAGCAGTTCAACTAGCGGGAGGAGCTCCTACAATGAGCAGTTCTTC.

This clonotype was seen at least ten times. The CDR3 region has the DNA TGTGCCAGCAGCTTCCAGGGCACCGGGGAGCTGTTTTTT. Its protein is CASSFQGTGELFF. The V and J genes are TRBV7-9 and TRBJ2-2, with D possibly being TRBD1 (5 bases). Germline V gene sequence: CDR1 SEHNR, CDR2 FQNEAQ (reference sequence). Trimming took 3 bases from V and 4 from J, leaving 6 bases between them. CDR3 length: 13 residues.

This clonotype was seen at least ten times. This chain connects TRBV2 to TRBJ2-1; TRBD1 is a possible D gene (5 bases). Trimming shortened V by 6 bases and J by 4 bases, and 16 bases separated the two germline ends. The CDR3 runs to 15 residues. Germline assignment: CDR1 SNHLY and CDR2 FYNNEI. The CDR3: CASSAGQGFYNEQFF. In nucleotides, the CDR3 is TGTGCCAGCAGCGCTGGCCAGGGATTTTACAATGAGCAGTTCTTC.

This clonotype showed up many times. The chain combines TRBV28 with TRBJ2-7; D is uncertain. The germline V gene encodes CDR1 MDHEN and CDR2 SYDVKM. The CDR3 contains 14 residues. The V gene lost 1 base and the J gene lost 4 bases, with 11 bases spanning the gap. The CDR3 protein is CASSLSDTHYEQYF. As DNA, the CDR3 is TGTGCCAGCAGTTTATCCGACACTCATTACGAGCAGTACTTC. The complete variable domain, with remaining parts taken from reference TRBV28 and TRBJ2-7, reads DVKVTQSSRYLVKRTGEKVFLECVQDMDHENMFWYRQDPGLGLRLIYFSYDVKMKEKGDIPEGYSVSREKKERFSLILESASTNQTSMYLCASSLSDTHYEQYFGPGTRLTVT.

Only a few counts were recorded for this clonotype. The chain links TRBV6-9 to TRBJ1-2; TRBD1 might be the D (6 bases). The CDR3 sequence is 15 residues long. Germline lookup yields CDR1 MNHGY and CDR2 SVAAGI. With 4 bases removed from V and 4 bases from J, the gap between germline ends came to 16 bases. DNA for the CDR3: TGTGCCAGCAGTTCCCCGGACAGCTCCTTCTATGGCTACACCTTC. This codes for CASSSPDSSFYGYTF.

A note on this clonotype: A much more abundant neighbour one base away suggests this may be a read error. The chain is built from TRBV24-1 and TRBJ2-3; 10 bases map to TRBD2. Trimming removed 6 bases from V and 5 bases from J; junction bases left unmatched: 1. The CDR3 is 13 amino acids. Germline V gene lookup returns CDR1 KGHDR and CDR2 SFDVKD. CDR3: CATSRLAGDTQYF. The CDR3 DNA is TGTGCCACCAGTAGACTAGCGGGAGATACGCAGTATTTT.